One and the same sample provided the 31 T cell receptor beta chains below, sequenced in a study of blood T cell repertoires in COVID-19. Only in-frame clones appear in the TCRdb table, and some are missing; sequencing was by immunoSEQ multiplex PCR. Found here are tens of thousands of clones, around 88% of them singletons; the top ten hold over 11%. Sequenced input: peripheral blood. The receptors originated from a man aged 65 to 85 with active or convalescent COVID-19.

The chain carries TRBV10-1 and TRBJ2-1; 7 bases agree with TRBD2. The CDR3 is 20 amino acids. Germline-derived CDR1 and CDR2 are WNHNN and SYGVQD (reference sequence). Unmatched junction bases numbered 14, after V lost 0 bases and J lost 0 bases. In nucleotides, the CDR3 is TGCGCCAGCAGTGAGTCAGTTAGGCTAGCGGAGAAGAGCTCCTACAATGAGCAGTTCTTC. This translates into CASSESVRLAEKSSYNEQFF.

This clone showed up just once. V and J are TRBV28 and TRBJ1-2, with no clear D. V was pared by 3 bases and J by 2 bases, with 10 bases between. The CDR3 sequence is 14 residues long. The germline CDR1 and CDR2 sequences are MDHEN and SYDVKM. The CDR3 sequence is CASSFPGNNYGYTF. For the CDR3, the DNA is TGTGCCAGCAGTTTTCCCGGGAACAACTATGGCTACACCTTC.

The V gene is TRBV7-3, the J gene TRBJ2-7; D unresolved. V lost 0 bases and J 2 bases, leaving 11 bases between the germline ends. This CDR3 region has 15 residues. CDR1 and CDR2 (germline): SGHTA, FQGTGA. The CDR3 nucleotides are TGTGCCAGCAGCTTAACCCCCGTACTACCCTACGAGCAGTACTTC. Encoded protein: CASSLTPVLPYEQYF.

V usage is TRBV30 and J usage is TRBJ1-1; maybe TRBD1 (5 bases). This CDR3 spans 11 amino acids. Germline V lookup: CDR1 GTSNPN, CDR2 SVGIG (reference sequence). The germline V and J ends were trimmed by 6 bases and 9 bases, with 14 bases remaining between them. CDR3 sequence reads: CACPAAGKAFF. As DNA, the CDR3 is TGTGCCTGTCCTGCGGCAGGGAAAGCTTTCTTT.

V gene TRBV28 combines with J gene TRBJ2-7, with D tentatively TRBD2 (5 bases). This CDR3 is 12 amino acids long. Germline lookup yields CDR1 MDHEN and CDR2 SYDVKM. V lost 9 bases and J lost 2, with 11 bases in between. The CDR3 DNA reads TGTGCCAGTACGGACTCACCCTACGAGCAGTACTTC. It codes for CASTDSPYEQYF.

V is TRBV5-4 and J is TRBJ1-1; D remains unclear. The CDR3 spans 13 residues. Trimming took 0 bases from V and 1 from J, leaving 4 bases between them. Germline CDR1 and CDR2: SGHNT and YYREEE (reference sequence). This CDR3 is CASSLGPNTEAFF. The CDR3 DNA is TGTGCCAGCAGCTTGGGGCCGAACACTGAAGCTTTCTTT.

The chain combines TRBV28 with TRBJ2-3; D perhaps matches TRBD2 (5 bases). The germline V gene has CDR1 MDHEN and CDR2 SYDVKM. The CDR3 totals 12 residues. V was clipped by 9 bases and J by 6 bases, with 13 bases between them. CDR3 bases: TGTGCCAGTAGCGTATTTTCGGATACGCAGTATTTT. Translating it yields CASSVFSDTQYF.

V is TRBV7-9 and J is TRBJ1-5; 9 bases match TRBD1. This CDR3 is built from 15 residues. The germline V gene encodes CDR1 SEHNR and CDR2 FQNEAQ (reference sequence). The V segment lost 5 bases and the J segment 2 bases; nucleotides outside the gene matches: 4. The CDR3 region has the DNA TGTGCCAGCAGCACGACAGGGGGGGGCAATCAGCCCCAGCATTTT. This codes for CASSTTGGGNQPQHF. Using reference TRBV7-9 and TRBJ1-5 for the parts outside the CDR3, the full variable domain is DTGVSQNPRHKITKRGQNVTFRCDPISEHNRLYWYRQTLGQGPEFLTYFQNEAQLEKSRLLSDRFSAERPKGSFSTLEIQRTEQGDSAMYLCASSTTGGGNQPQHFGDGTRLSIL.

V gene TRBV15 combines with J gene TRBJ2-7; no definite D call. Between the trimmed V and J ends, which lost 0 bases and 3 bases, there was a span of 6 bases. CDR1 is LNHNV, CDR2 YYDKDF, per germline (reference sequence). The CDR3 is 13 residues long. The CDR3 nucleotides read TGTGCCACCAGCAGAGATACCGGCTACGAGCAGTACTTC. Translating gives CATSRDTGYEQYF.

This chain connects TRBV11-2 to TRBJ2-2; D is possibly TRBD2 (7 bases). V shed 5 bases and J shed 4 bases, with 11 bases lying between them. Germline V gene data show CDR1 as SGHAT and CDR2 as FQNNGV. There are 14 residues in the CDR3. Here the CDR3 DNA reads TGTGCCAGCAGCCGAGGGGGGGGCACCGGGGAGCTGTTTTTT. It specifies CASSRGGGTGELFF.

The J gene is TRBJ2-3, the V gene TRBV7-8; 7 bases line up with TRBD2. J lost 7 bases, V lost 5 bases, and 3 bases had no gene match. Germline assignment: CDR1 SGHVS and CDR2 FQNEAQ. CDR3 length: 12 amino acids. The CDR3 region has the DNA TGTGCCAGCAGCGTTAGCGGGCATACGCAGTATTTT. It is translated as CASSVSGHTQYF.

The chain combines TRBV7-9 with TRBJ1-3, with a tentative D call TRBD1 (6 bases). The V and J ends lost 0 bases and 4 bases respectively, with 16 bases between them. Germline assignment: CDR1 SEHNR and CDR2 FQNEAQ (reference sequence). The CDR3 extends over 17 amino acids. The CDR3 DNA reads TGTGCCAGCAGCTTAGCGGTGGGGGCCCCGTCAGGAAACACCATATATTTT. As protein: CASSLAVGAPSGNTIYF.

The DNA for the CDR3 is TGTGCCTGGAGTGTCACCGGGGGGCGAACGAGCAATCAGCCCCAGCATTTT. This gives the protein CAWSVTGGRTSNQPQHF. The genes are TRBV30 and TRBJ1-5; TRBD1 is a possible D gene (6 bases). This CDR3 is built from 17 residues. The V end was cut by 0 bases, the J end by 1 base, with 16 bases between. Looked up from germline, CDR1 is GTSNPN and CDR2 is SVGIG (reference sequence).

This sequence joins TRBV10-3 and TRBJ1-2, with D unclear. V gave up 11 bases and J gave up 0 bases, with 13 bases separating them. Germline assignment: CDR1 ENHRY and CDR2 SYGVKD. The CDR3 contains 13 residues. The CDR3 region has the DNA TGTGCCTTTACTTCCGGGGCTAACTATGGCTACACCTTC. Translation: CAFTSGANYGYTF.

The CDR3 protein is CASSIGEGTSNQPQHF. CDR3 in DNA: TGTGCCAGTAGTATAGGGGAGGGGACAAGCAATCAGCCCCAGCATTTT. The chain links TRBV19 to TRBJ1-5; tentatively, D is TRBD1 (6 bases). The CDR3 consists of 16 residues. V gave up 1 base and J gave up 1 base, with 11 bases separating them. Germline CDR1 is LNHDA and CDR2 is SQIVND (reference sequence).

The CDR3 protein is CASRAPAGRNEQFF. The DNA of the CDR3 is TGTGCCAGCAGGGCACCAGCGGGACGCAATGAGCAGTTCTTC. This chain joins TRBV28 and TRBJ2-1; 7 nucleotides line up with TRBD2. The J segment lost 6 bases and the V segment lost 6 bases, leaving 8 bases of the junction unmatched. The CDR3 extends over 14 amino acids. CDR1 is MDHEN, CDR2 SYDVKM, per germline.

This chain links TRBV30 with TRBJ1-2; D possibly corresponds to TRBD1 (5 bases). The germline V and J ends were trimmed by 3 bases and 7 bases, with 15 bases remaining between them. Germline-derived CDR1 and CDR2 are GTSNPN and SVGIG (reference sequence). CDR3 length: 13 residues. As DNA, the CDR3 is TGTGCCTGGAGCCTAGGGGCCGCCACTGGCTACACCTTC. As protein: CAWSLGAATGYTF.

Details on this clone: Compared with germline, one end of the junction differs, possibly owing to a read error. CDR3: CASSFDYHEQFF. The CDR3 DNA is TGTGCCAGCAGCTTTGACTACCATGAGCAGTTCTTC. The chain joins TRBV7-9 to TRBJ2-1; D is perhaps TRBD2 (5 bases). From germline, CDR1 is SEHNR and CDR2 FQNEAQ (reference sequence). CDR3 length: 12 residues.

The V gene is TRBV5-4, the J gene TRBJ2-1; D uncertain. V lost 0 bases and J 7 bases, leaving 14 bases between the germline ends. Germline CDR1 and CDR2: SGHNT and YYREEE (reference sequence). The CDR3 runs 15 residues. The CDR3 DNA reads as TGTGCCAGCAGCTTGGGGCTAGGCCTTCCAAATGAGCAGTTCTTC. This translates into CASSLGLGLPNEQFF. Supplemented by reference TRBV5-4 and TRBJ2-1, the full variable domain reads ETGVTQSPTHLIKTRGQQVTLRCSSQSGHNTVSWYQQALGQGPQFIFQYYREEENGRGNFPPRFSGLQFPNYSSELNVNALELDDSALYLCASSLGLGLPNEQFFGPGTRLTVL.

CDR3 region: CASSLAVKTQYF. CDR3 DNA: TGTGCCAGCAGTTTGGCAGTGAAGACCCAGTACTTC. The chain couples TRBV12-3 or TRBV12-4 to TRBJ2-5; D ambiguous. CDR3 length equals 12 residues. V was shortened by 3 bases and J by 6 bases, with 8 bases between the two germline ends.

The chain employs TRBV19 and TRBJ1-2; 7 bases are shared with TRBD1. Trimming took 6 bases from V and 2 from J; bases not matched to a gene: 6. The CDR3 covers 14 residues. Germline V lookup: CDR1 LNHDA, CDR2 SQIVND (reference sequence). CDR3 loop: CASSGQEANYGYTF. The CDR3, as DNA: TGTGCCAGTAGCGGACAGGAAGCAAACTATGGCTACACCTTC.

The J gene is TRBJ1-4, the V gene TRBV6-5; 9 bases are shared with TRBD1. The germline V gene encodes CDR1 MNHEY and CDR2 SVGAGI. The CDR3 is made up of 14 amino acids. Losses at the gene ends were 6 bases for V and 8 bases for J; bases not matched to a gene: 7. The CDR3 is CASSPGQGREKLFF. The CDR3 DNA sequence: TGTGCCAGCAGCCCAGGACAGGGGAGAGAAAAACTGTTTTTT.

This clone turned up a few times. This chain uses TRBV11-3 with TRBJ2-7; D may be TRBD2 (5 bases). Germline CDR1 reads SGHNT; CDR2 reads YENEEA. This CDR3 has 13 amino acids. Trimming cost V 5 bases and J 4 bases, with 12 bases left between them. The CDR3 spells CASSIGNSYEQYF. In nucleotides, the CDR3 is TGTGCCAGCAGCATCGGGAATTCATACGAGCAGTACTTC.

The rearrangement joins TRBV2 to TRBJ1-4; no clear D. Per germline, CDR1 SNHLY and CDR2 FYNNEI. The CDR3 consists of 14 residues. V lost 6 bases, J lost 0 bases, and 8 bases lay in between. As DNA, the CDR3 is TGTGCCAGCAGGGCACAATCAACTAATGAAAAACTGTTTTTT. Translated, it gives CASRAQSTNEKLFF.

The chain couples TRBV2 to TRBJ1-6; possibly TRBD1 for D (5 bases). V gave up 2 bases and J gave up 8 bases, with 10 bases separating them. The germline gives CDR1 SNHLY, CDR2 FYNNEI. The CDR3 length is 14 residues. The CDR3 nucleotides are TGTGCCAGCAGTGAAAGGGGTTTTGATTCACCCCTCCACTTT. Protein product: CASSERGFDSPLHF.

This rearrangement joins TRBV12-3 or TRBV12-4 to TRBJ2-7; unclear D gene. Trimming pared 2 bases from V and 1 base from J, leaving 6 bases between. The CDR3 is 13 amino acids. As DNA, the CDR3 is TGTGCCAGCAGTTTAAGTCAGTCCTACGAGCAGTACTTC. This encodes CASSLSQSYEQYF.

The chain is built from TRBV6-1 and TRBJ1-6, with 7 bases that match TRBD1. Trimming at V came to 0 bases and at J to 9 bases, leaving 2 bases not matched to a gene. Germline assignment: CDR1 MNHNS and CDR2 SASEGT. The CDR3 consists of 14 residues. CDR3 bases: TGTGCCAGCAGTGAAGCAGGGGGCAGTTCACCCCTCCACTTT. This codes for CASSEAGGSSPLHF.

This clone was seen only once. The rearrangement links TRBV28 to TRBJ1-1; unclear D gene. CDR3 size: 12 residues. Trimming stripped 2 bases from V and 7 bases from J, with 8 bases between. CDR1 MDHEN and CDR2 SYDVKM come from the germline V gene. CDR3 DNA sequence: TGTGCCAGCAGTTTAGGGTGGAGTGAAGCTTTCTTT. It translates to CASSLGWSEAFF.

This clone has just one count. The rearrangement links TRBV20-1 to TRBJ2-2; D is unclear. Trimming took 3 bases from V and 4 from J, leaving 15 bases between them. The germline gives CDR1 DFQATT, CDR2 SNEGSKA (reference sequence). This CDR3 is built from 15 residues. CDR3 protein: CSASEASWFTGELFF. DNA for the CDR3: TGCAGTGCTAGTGAGGCTAGTTGGTTCACCGGGGAGCTGTTTTTT.

This sequence joins TRBV9 and TRBJ1-3; a possible D gene is TRBD1 (6 bases). Germline V gives CDR1 SGDLS, CDR2 YYNGEE. The V end was cut by 0 bases, the J end by 2 bases, with 9 bases between. The CDR3 totals 15 residues. CDR3 amino acids: CASSVDHRAGNTIYF. DNA for the CDR3: TGTGCCAGCAGCGTAGATCACAGGGCTGGAAACACCATATATTTT.

V is TRBV6-5 and J is TRBJ2-7; 8 bases map to TRBD1. The CDR3 is 15 amino acids. Germline values: CDR1 MNHEY, CDR2 SVGAGI. The V gene end was trimmed by 4 bases and the J gene end by 2 bases; junction bases not matched to a gene: 7. CDR3 amino acids: CASSSLTGAAYEQYF. For the CDR3, the DNA is TGTGCCAGCAGTTCGTTGACAGGGGCAGCCTACGAGCAGTACTTC.